This T cell receptor beta chain was sequenced for a study of blood T cell repertoires in COVID-19. The overall study: Spain, Italy and the United States supplied samples that represented acute and convalescent COVID-19.

Seattle patient enrollment occurred during active infection, with longitudinal follow-up thereafter. Repertoires were generated with immunoSEQ multiplex PCR, while TCRdb's copy carries only in-frame clones and drops some. This sample carries about 250,000 clones, 85% of them seen once, and the ten largest clones take approximately 5.1%. CDR3 size: 16 residues. V was shortened by 4 bases and J by 2 bases, with 15 bases between the two germline ends. Germline CDR1 and CDR2: LGHDT and YNNKEL (reference sequence). This clone was counted a few times. The sample comprised peripheral blood. The chain links TRBV3-1 (or the pseudogene TRBV3-2) to TRBJ1-3, with D possibly TRBD1 on 6 matching bases. The clonotype originates from a man in his forties or fifties with COVID-19, enrolled during active disease. The CDR3 region has the DNA TGTGCCAGCAGCCCGTCACAGGGTGGCCCTGGAAACACCATATATTTT. The encoded protein is CASSPSQGGPGNTIYF.